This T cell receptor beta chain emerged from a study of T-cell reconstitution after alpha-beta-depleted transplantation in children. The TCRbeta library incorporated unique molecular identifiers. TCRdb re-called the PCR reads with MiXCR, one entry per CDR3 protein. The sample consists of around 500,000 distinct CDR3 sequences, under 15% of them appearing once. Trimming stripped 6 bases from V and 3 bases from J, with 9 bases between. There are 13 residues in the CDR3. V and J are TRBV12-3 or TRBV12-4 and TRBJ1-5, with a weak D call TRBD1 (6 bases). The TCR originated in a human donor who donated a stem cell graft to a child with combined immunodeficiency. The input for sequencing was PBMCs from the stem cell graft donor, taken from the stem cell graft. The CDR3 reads CASRGGHNQPQHF. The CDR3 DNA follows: TGTGCCAGCAGGGGGGGCCACAATCAGCCCCAGCATTTT.